The rows below give T cell receptor beta chains drawn from one sample of a study of blood T cell repertoires in COVID-19. Using immunoSEQ multiplex PCR, the repertoire was profiled, and TCRdb retains in-frame clones only, with some absent. The sample includes 150,000 to 200,000 clones, roughly nine tenths of them seen just once. The specimen sequenced was PBMCs or T cells enriched from blood (not recorded which). These receptors were obtained from a woman aged 45-65 years who had recovered from COVID-19. Both conserved end residues are part of each CDR3.

V	J	CDR3
TRBV5-1	TRBJ1-1	CASSGGQGNTEAFF
TRBV28	TRBJ1-1	CASSFNRNTEAFF
TRBV27	TRBJ1-2	CASSPPGKGAIGYTF
TRBV7-6	TRBJ2-7	CASSLDYDRYEQYF
TRBV3-1/TRBV3-2	TRBJ1-2	CASSQEAGNYGYTF
TRBV28	TRBJ1-6	CASSFQQGGGYSPLHF
TRBV6-1	TRBJ2-7	CASSVLQGAWASYEQYF
TRBV13	TRBJ1-1	CASSWRQAEAFF
TRBV7-3	TRBJ2-7	CASSSWTSGSYEQYF
TRBV6-5	TRBJ1-4	CASRFLSEKLFF
TRBV9	TRBJ2-7	CASSVDPQASSYEQYF
TRBV19	TRBJ1-1	CASSIGTGKGRNTEAFF
TRBV9	TRBJ1-3	CASSGDTISGNTIYF
TRBV13	TRBJ2-2	CASSPLAVTGELFF
TRBV7-9	TRBJ1-4	CASSPGGLEEKLFF
TRBV19	TRBJ2-3	CASSQPGDTDTQYF
TRBV4-1	TRBJ2-1	CASSHPLLSSYNEQFF
TRBV11-3	TRBJ2-7	CASSLIGKSYEQYF
TRBV6-1	TRBJ1-5	CASSAQGGEANQPQHF
TRBV5-5	TRBJ2-7	CASRTTTGTSGLEQYF
TRBV12-3/TRBV12-4	TRBJ1-2	CASRPGQVWGYTF
TRBV5-4	TRBJ2-7	CASSSRDTYYEQYF
TRBV29-1	TRBJ2-5	CSGLAGEETQYF
TRBV19	TRBJ1-4	CAIRQNGGGKLFF
TRBV9	TRBJ2-7	CASSYRDFSYEQYF
TRBV25-1	TRBJ1-2	CASGRQGSIYGYTF
TRBV7-6	TRBJ2-3	CASSLRPAGGQDTQYF
TRBV11-2	TRBJ2-3	CASSLGASGSDTQYF
TRBV18	TRBJ1-3	CASSPGRADSGNTIYF
TRBV5-1	TRBJ2-7	CASSLGRGRNEQYF
TRBV18	TRBJ2-1	CASSPGNDRRNEQFF
TRBV11-2	TRBJ2-5	CASSLGPLGGRETQYF
TRBV27	TRBJ2-7	CASSPSGVTTEQYF
TRBV2	TRBJ1-2	CASSTEINYGYTF
TRBV5-5	TRBJ1-2	CASSLGQGSTGGYTF
TRBV21-1	TRBJ1-5	CASNTRETGYDTNQPQHF
TRBV11-2	TRBJ1-1	CASSVNGDPNTEAFF
TRBV2	TRBJ2-2	CASSEFDRRTGELFF
TRBV7-2	TRBJ1-1	CASSRQGNTEAFF
TRBV7-6	TRBJ2-2	CASSRPNRGPNTGELFF
TRBV28	TRBJ1-5	CASSYLGGNQPQHF
TRBV30	TRBJ1-6	CAYGQAVNSPLHF
TRBV5-4	TRBJ1-4	CASSRKGQGPEKLFF
TRBV4-2	TRBJ1-2	CASSQDLAGYGYTF
TRBV4-1	TRBJ2-5	CASSQQAGGTGTQYF
TRBV5-6	TRBJ2-4	CASSLRTGGGLNIQYF
TRBV7-2	TRBJ2-3	CASRPPPPSGTQYF
TRBV19	TRBJ1-2	CASSKHTEVDYGYTF
TRBV12-3/TRBV12-4	TRBJ2-7	CASSLLSGYEQYF
TRBV5-8	TRBJ1-2	CASSSHPGQLIYGYTF
TRBV6-5	TRBJ2-7	CATRGSGSRNEQYF
TRBV28	TRBJ1-1	CAILGNTEAFF
TRBV4-1	TRBJ2-1	CASSPRVTSGRSEEQFF
TRBV21-1	TRBJ2-7	CASSNFGRRAGEQYF
TRBV7-9	TRBJ2-1	CASSSRTGGNYNEQFF